This note documents a single T cell receptor beta chain sequence. TCRdb itself ran the 5' RACE reads through MiXCR, one entry per CDR3 protein. The sample gives roughly 76,000 distinct CDR3 sequences, 9% to 15% of which show up once; 3.5% to 4.5% is in the top ten. This specimen belongs to a study of early T cells in non-severe SARS-CoV-2 infection. The germline V and J ends were trimmed by 6 bases and 1 base, with 7 bases remaining between them. The germline V gene encodes CDR1 MNHNY and CDR2 SVGAGI (reference sequence). The CDR3 spans 13 residues. V and J are TRBV6-6 and TRBJ1-5; unclear D gene. Sequencing was done on a sample of whole blood. The sequence was collected from an adult who was a healthcare worker with PCR-confirmed SARS-CoV-2 infection or an uninfected control (not recorded which). The CDR3 bases are TGTGCCAGCAGGGACCACAGCAATCAGCCCCAGCATTTT. This gives the protein CASRDHSNQPQHF.